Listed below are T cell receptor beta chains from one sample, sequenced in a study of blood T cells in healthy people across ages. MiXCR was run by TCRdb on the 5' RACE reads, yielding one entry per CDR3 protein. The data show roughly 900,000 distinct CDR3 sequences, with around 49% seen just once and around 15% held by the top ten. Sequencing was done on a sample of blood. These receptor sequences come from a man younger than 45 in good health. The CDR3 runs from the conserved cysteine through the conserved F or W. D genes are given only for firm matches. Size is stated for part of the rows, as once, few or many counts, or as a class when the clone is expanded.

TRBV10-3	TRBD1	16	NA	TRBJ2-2	TGTGCCATCACCGGGGGACAGGGAGAGAACACCGGGGAGCTGTTTTTT	CAITGGQGENTGELFF
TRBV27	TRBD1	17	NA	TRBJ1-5	TGTGCCAGCAGTGCCGGGACAGTGGAAAATAGCAATCAGCCCCAGCATTTT	CASSAGTVENSNQPQHF
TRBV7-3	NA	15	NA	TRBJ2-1	TGTGCCAGCAGCTCACGAGGGGGTAGCGCCAATGAGCAGTTCTTC	CASSSRGGSANEQFF
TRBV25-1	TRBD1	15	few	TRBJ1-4	TGTGCCAGCAGTGCCTGGGACAGGGATGACGAAAAACTGTTTTTT	CASSAWDRDDEKLFF
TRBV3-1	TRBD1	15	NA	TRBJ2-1	TGTGCCAGCAGCCGCCTGGACAGGGGGGCCTATGAGCAGTTCTTC	CASSRLDRGAYEQFF
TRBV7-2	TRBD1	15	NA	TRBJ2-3	TGTGCCAGCAGCGAAGGGCGGACAGGTGCAGATACGCAGTATTTT	CASSEGRTGADTQYF
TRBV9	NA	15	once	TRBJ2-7	TGTGCCAGCAGCGTAGACGTGGGGTTTTCCTACGAGCAGTACTTC	CASSVDVGFSYEQYF
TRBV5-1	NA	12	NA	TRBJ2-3	TGCGCCAGCAGCCAAGAACTGGGGGCGCAGTATTTT	CASSQELGAQYF
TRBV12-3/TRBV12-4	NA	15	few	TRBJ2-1	TGTGCCAGCAGCCTCTTCGGGCGGTCCTACAATGAGCAGTTCTTC	CASSLFGRSYNEQFF
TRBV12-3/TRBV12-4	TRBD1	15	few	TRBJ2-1	TGTGCCAGCACCAGGACAGGGGGCCCATGGAATGAGCAGTTCTTC	CASTRTGGPWNEQFF
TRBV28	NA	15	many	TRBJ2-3	TGTGCCAGCAGTTTTCTCCGGGGGAGACTCGGGGGGCAGTATTTT	CASSFLRGRLGGQYF
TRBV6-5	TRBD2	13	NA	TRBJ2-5	TGTGGCAGCAGTTTGAGCGGGATCGAGACCCAGTACTTC	CGSSLSGIETQYF
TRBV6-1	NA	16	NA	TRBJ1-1	TGTGCCAGCAGTGAAGCGAGGTCGGGGCCGAGCACTGAAGCTTTCTTT	CASSEARSGPSTEAFF
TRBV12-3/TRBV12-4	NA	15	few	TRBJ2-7	TGTGCCAGCAGTCCCGAGAACAGGGAGGCCTACGAGCAGTACTTC	CASSPENREAYEQYF
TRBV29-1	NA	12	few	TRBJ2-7	TGCAGCGTTGATATAGGGGGGAGGGAGCAGTACTTC	CSVDIGGREQYF
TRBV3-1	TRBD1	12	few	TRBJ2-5	TGTGCCAGCAGTCGGACAGGGTTAGAGCAGTACTTC	CASSRTGLEQYF
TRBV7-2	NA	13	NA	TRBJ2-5	TGTGCCACCGCTCTCACCCAAGGCGAGACCCAGTACTTC	CATALTQGETQYF
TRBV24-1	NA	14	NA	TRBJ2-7	TGTGCCACCAGTGATACGCAGGGCACCTACGAGCAGTACTTC	CATSDTQGTYEQYF
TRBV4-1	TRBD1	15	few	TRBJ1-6	TGCCTGAACGGGGCAGGGGGCGAAATTGAATCACCCCTCCACTTT	CLNGAGGEIESPLHF
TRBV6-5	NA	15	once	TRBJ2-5	TGTGCCAGCAGTTACTCGGGTCAAGAGTGGGAGACCCAGTACTTC	CASSYSGQEWETQYF
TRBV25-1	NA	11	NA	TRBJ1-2	TGTGCCAGCAGTGAATCAGTCGGCTACACCTTC	CASSESVGYTF
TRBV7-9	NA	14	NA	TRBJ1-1	TGTGCCAGCAGCTTCTACAGGGATCACACTGAAGCTTTCTTT	CASSFYRDHTEAFF
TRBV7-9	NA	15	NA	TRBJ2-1	TGTGCCAGCAGCTTAGGTCTGGGGCTCATTAATGAGCAGTTCTTC	CASSLGLGLINEQFF
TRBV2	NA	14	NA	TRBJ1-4	TGTGCCAGCAGTGATGAAAGGTTTAATGAAAAACTGTTTTTT	CASSDERFNEKLFF